This TCR beta chain was retrieved from a study of OX40 agonist ivuxolimab in advanced cancers. The data were produced by immunoSEQ multiplex PCR, yet TCRdb's version contains in-frame clones alone and is incomplete. The sample has more than 55,000 clones, roughly 88% seen once. Germline CDR1 is KGHSH and CDR2 is LQKENI. The CDR3 spans 16 residues. The ends were cut back, 3 bases at V and 1 base at J, with 13 bases in the middle. The specimen comprised CD4+ or CD8+ T cells sorted from blood, sampled in a trial of the OX40 agonist ivuxolimab. The rearrangement joins TRBV18 to TRBJ2-1; a weak D match, TRBD1 (6 bases). The TCR was taken from an adult with an advanced solid tumor such as melanoma, head and neck, liver or kidney cancer. The CDR3 here is CASSPPGARSYNEQFF. CDR3 nucleotides: TGTGCCAGCTCACCCCCAGGGGCGCGGTCCTACAATGAGCAGTTCTTC.